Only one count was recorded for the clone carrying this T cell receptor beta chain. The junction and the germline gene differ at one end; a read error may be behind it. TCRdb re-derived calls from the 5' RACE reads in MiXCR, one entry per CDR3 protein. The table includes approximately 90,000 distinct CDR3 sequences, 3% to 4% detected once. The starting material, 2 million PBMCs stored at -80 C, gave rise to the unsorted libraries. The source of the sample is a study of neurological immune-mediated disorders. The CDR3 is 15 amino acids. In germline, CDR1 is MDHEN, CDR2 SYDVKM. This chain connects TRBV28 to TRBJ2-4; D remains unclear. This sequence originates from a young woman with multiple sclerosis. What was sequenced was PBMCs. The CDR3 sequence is CASSSPSLAKKIQYF. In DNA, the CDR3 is TGTGCCAGCAGCTCTCCGAGTTTAGCCAAAAAAATTCAGTACTTC.